One T cell receptor (beta chain) is described in this entry. Its matching antigen is unknown. The V gene lost 0 bases and the J gene lost 4 bases, with 10 bases spanning the gap. Germline V gene sequence: CDR1 MGHRA, CDR2 YSYEKL. The CDR3 runs 15 residues. The sample comes from a study of OX40 agonist ivuxolimab in advanced cancers. Looking at the study overall: The patients' treatment was ivuxolimab, an agonistic anti-OX40 (CD134) antibody.

The study sampled blood at baseline, cycle 4 day 1, and cycle 7 day 1. Study-level results: Some of the nonresponding patients also showed low levels of normalized T-cell clonal expansion.

TCRdb keeps only in-frame clones here, not all; method: immunoSEQ multiplex PCR. Of about 50,000 clones listed, around 90% were seen once; the top ten hold roughly 5.2%. The V and J genes are TRBV4-1 and TRBJ1-3; D uncertain. The sequence was obtained from an adult with an advanced solid tumor such as melanoma, head and neck, liver or kidney cancer. This sample comprised CD4+ or CD8+ T cells sorted from blood, obtained in a trial of the OX40 agonist ivuxolimab. CDR3: CASSQDSFTGNTIYF. The DNA for the CDR3 is TGCGCCAGCAGCCAAGACAGTTTTACAGGAAACACCATATATTTT.